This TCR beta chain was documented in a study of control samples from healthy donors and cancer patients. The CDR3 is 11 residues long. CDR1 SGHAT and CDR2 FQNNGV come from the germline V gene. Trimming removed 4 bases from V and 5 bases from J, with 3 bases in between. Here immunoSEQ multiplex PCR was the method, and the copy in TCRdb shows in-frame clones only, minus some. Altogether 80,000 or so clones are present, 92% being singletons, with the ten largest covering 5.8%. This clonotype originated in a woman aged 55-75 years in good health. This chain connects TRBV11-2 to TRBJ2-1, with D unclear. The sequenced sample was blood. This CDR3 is CASSYHNEQFF. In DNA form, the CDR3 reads TGTGCCAGCAGCTACCACAATGAGCAGTTCTTC.